These 28 T cell receptor beta chains were all obtained from the same sample, sequenced in a study of shared clonotypes between healthy human individuals. The table came from immunoSEQ multiplex PCR; TCRdb's copy has only in-frame clones and leaves some out. The repertoire holds roughly 2.4 million clones, with 95% as singletons. The material sequenced was naive CD4+ T cells sorted from blood. Subset in this sample: CD45RA+ positively selected. The receptor source for this set is a man between 18 and 29 years old in good health.

The genes are TRBV27 and TRBJ2-2; a possible D gene is TRBD1 (5 bases). This CDR3 comprises 15 residues. Germline-derived CDR1 and CDR2 are MNHEY and SMNVEV (reference sequence). The V gene lost 6 bases and the J gene lost 2 bases, with 13 bases spanning the gap. The chain's CDR3 is CASSPGQVNTGELFF. CDR3 sequence (DNA): TGTGCCAGCAGCCCCGGACAAGTCAACACCGGGGAGCTGTTTTTT.

The chain recombines TRBV6-1 with TRBJ1-2; perhaps TRBD1 as D (6 bases). Trimming took 8 bases from V and 7 from J, leaving 14 bases between them. Germline CDR1 and CDR2: MNHNS and SASEGT. This CDR3 region has 12 residues. The DNA for the CDR3 is TGTGCCAGCGAACAGGGAGGTGGTGGCTACACCTTC. Translated, it gives CASEQGGGGYTF.

This clone was recorded only once. The chain recombines TRBV5-6 with TRBJ1-3, with D unclear. Per germline, CDR1 SGHDT and CDR2 YYEEEE. The CDR3 totals 16 residues. Trimming took 4 bases from V and 0 from J, leaving 14 bases between them. In DNA form, the CDR3 reads TGTGCCAGCAGCCTTCTGGACCGAAGCTCTGGAAACACCATATATTTT. Amino acid sequence: CASSLLDRSSGNTIYF.

This chain links TRBV28 with TRBJ1-1, with D perhaps matching TRBD1 (5 bases). The germline CDR1 and CDR2 sequences are MDHEN and SYDVKM. The V end lost 4 bases, the J end lost 1 base, and 19 bases lay between the germline ends. This CDR3 is built from 17 residues. This chain's CDR3 is CASSYTRGLPSNTEAFF. In DNA, the CDR3 is TGTGCCAGCAGTTACACTAGGGGCCTGCCCTCGAACACTGAAGCTTTCTTT.

The chain uses TRBV10-3 and TRBJ1-5; D is undetermined. CDR3 length equals 12 residues. The V end was cut by 3 bases, the J end by 6 bases, with 6 bases between. CDR1 is ENHRY and CDR2 is SYGVKD in the germline V gene. CDR3 bases: TGTGCCATCAGTGACGTGGGTCAGCCCCAGCATTTT. This gives the protein CAISDVGQPQHF.

The V gene is TRBV18, the J gene TRBJ1-2; TRBD1 is a possible D gene (6 bases). V shed 5 bases and J shed 0 bases, with 10 bases lying between them. The CDR3 extends over 14 amino acids. Germline values: CDR1 KGHSH, CDR2 LQKENI. CDR3 DNA sequence: TGTGCCAGCTCATCCCGGACAGCTAACTATGGCTACACCTTC. As protein: CASSSRTANYGYTF. The whole variable domain, filled in from reference TRBV18 and TRBJ1-2, reads NAGVMQNPRHLVRRRGQEARLRCSPMKGHSHVYWYRQLPEEGLKFMVYLQKENIIDESGMPKERFSAEFPKEGPSILRIQQVVRGDSAAYFCASSSRTANYGYTFGSGTRLTVV.

CDR3 amino acids: CAWSSGWDEKLFF. The CDR3 DNA is TGTGCCTGGAGTTCAGGGTGGGATGAAAAACTGTTTTTT. The V and J genes are TRBV30 and TRBJ1-4; D might be TRBD1 (5 bases). This CDR3 spans 13 amino acids. Germline CDR1 reads GTSNPN; CDR2 reads SVGIG (reference sequence). Trimming took off 2 bases at V and 6 bases at J, with 10 bases between the two ends. Supplemented by reference TRBV30 and TRBJ1-4, the full variable domain reads SQTIHQWPATLVQPVGSPLSLECTVEGTSNPNLYWYRQAAGRGLQLLFYSVGIGQISSEVPQNLSASRPQDRQFILSSKKLLLSDSGFYLCAWSSGWDEKLFFGSGTQLSVL.

The chain links TRBV19 to TRBJ1-1; 8 nucleotides agree with TRBD1. The CDR3 runs 15 residues. The ends lost 6 bases at V and 0 bases at J; junction bases unmatched: 6. In germline, CDR1 is LNHDA, CDR2 SQIVND (reference sequence). The CDR3 DNA follows: TGTGCCAGTAGGTCTCCGGACAGGGTGAACACTGAAGCTTTCTTT. Translating it yields CASRSPDRVNTEAFF.

In DNA form, the CDR3 reads TGTGCCAGCAGTCTTGATGACTTTAATTCACCCCTCCACTTT. Its protein is CASSLDDFNSPLHF. This chain joins TRBV28 and TRBJ1-6; no reliable D call. This CDR3 has 14 amino acids. In germline, CDR1 is MDHEN, CDR2 SYDVKM. V was cut by 5 bases and J by 6 bases, with 11 bases left in between. The complete variable domain, with remaining parts taken from reference TRBV28 and TRBJ1-6, reads DVKVTQSSRYLVKRTGEKVFLECVQDMDHENMFWYRQDPGLGLRLIYFSYDVKMKEKGDIPEGYSVSREKKERFSLILESASTNQTSMYLCASSLDDFNSPLHFGNGTRLTVT.

This clone was observed a single time. This sequence joins TRBV5-6 and TRBJ1-1, with D unresolved. The CDR3 has 12 residues. Looked up from germline, CDR1 is SGHDT and CDR2 is YYEEEE. The ends were cut back, 2 bases at V and 7 bases at J, with 9 bases in the middle. CDR3 region: CASSFGKVEAFF. DNA for the CDR3: TGTGCCAGCAGCTTCGGCAAGGTTGAAGCTTTCTTT.

A note on this clone: Distinct nucleotide sequences in the sample also encode this CDR3. The chain employs TRBV18 and TRBJ2-7, with D hard to call. The CDR3 is 14 amino acids. CDR1 KGHSH and CDR2 LQKENI come from the germline V gene. V dropped 6 bases and J dropped 1 base, with 13 bases sitting between them. The CDR3 here is CASSPGSSSYEQYF. DNA of the CDR3: TGTGCCAGCTCCCCCGGGTCCTCATCCTACGAGCAGTACTTC.

The chain carries TRBV10-3 and TRBJ2-1; 9 bases are a match to TRBD2. CDR3 length equals 15 residues. J gave up 3 bases and V 4 bases, and 4 bases lay outside the gene matches. CDR1 and CDR2 from the germline V gene are ENHRY and SYGVKD. CDR3 loop: CAISGAGGHYNEQFF. In nucleotides, the CDR3 is TGTGCCATCAGTGGAGCGGGGGGCCACTACAATGAGCAGTTCTTC.

The chain is built from TRBV4-1 and TRBJ2-6; tentatively, D is TRBD2 (6 bases). This CDR3 is built from 21 residues. Germline loops: CDR1 MGHRA, CDR2 YSYEKL. Between the trimmed V and J ends, which lost 1 base and 0 bases, there was a span of 22 bases. CDR3 protein: CASSQVNSGTSPYSGANVLTF. The DNA of the CDR3 is TGCGCCAGCAGCCAAGTAAATTCGGGGACTTCCCCCTACTCTGGGGCCAACGTCCTGACTTTC.

V is TRBV7-2 and J is TRBJ2-6, with D uncertain. Germline loops: CDR1 SGHTA, CDR2 FQGNSA. The CDR3 totals 13 residues. Trimming cost V 10 bases and J 0 bases, with 7 bases left between them. The DNA for the CDR3 is TGTGCCATCAAGAGCTCTGGGGCCAACGTCCTGACTTTC. Its translation: CAIKSSGANVLTF.

The V gene is TRBV10-3, the J gene TRBJ2-3; 8 nucleotides agree with TRBD2. The ends lost 7 bases at V and 0 bases at J; junction bases unmatched: 6. The CDR3 totals 15 residues. Germline V lookup: CDR1 ENHRY, CDR2 SYGVKD. The CDR3 DNA is TGTGCCATCACGCGGGGGGACTCTAGCACAGATACGCAGTATTTT. Protein product: CAITRGDSSTDTQYF.

Remarks on this clone: Other DNA sequences in the sample encode the same CDR3. This chain connects TRBV6-5 to TRBJ1-4; D gene uncertain. The CDR3 spans 14 residues. The germline V gene encodes CDR1 MNHEY and CDR2 SVGAGI. V lost 2 bases and J 0 bases, leaving 4 bases between the germline ends. The CDR3 reads CASSYTATNEKLFF. CDR3 nucleotide sequence: TGTGCCAGCAGTTACACAGCAACTAATGAAAAACTGTTTTTT.

This clone was found once. This chain joins TRBV6-1 and TRBJ2-3; 7 bases are shared with TRBD2. Unmatched junction bases numbered 5, after V lost 6 bases and J lost 2 bases. This CDR3 is built from 14 residues. Germline values: CDR1 MNHNS, CDR2 SASEGT. CDR3 loop: CASRRGDYTDTQYF. As DNA, the CDR3 is TGTGCCAGCAGGCGAGGGGACTACACAGATACGCAGTATTTT.

The rearrangement uses TRBV27 and TRBJ2-3, with D tentatively TRBD1 (5 bases). V was shortened by 5 bases and J by 2 bases, with 17 bases between the two germline ends. CDR3 length: 16 amino acids. Germline CDR1 reads MNHEY; CDR2 reads SMNVEV (reference sequence). The CDR3 coding sequence is TGTGCCAGCAGTCTGGTGTGGGGCAGCCCCACAGATACGCAGTATTTT. It encodes CASSLVWGSPTDTQYF.

Concerning this clone: The identical CDR3 is also encoded by other nucleotide sequences in the sample. This chain uses TRBV7-9 with TRBJ1-2; no reliable D call. The CDR3 totals 13 residues. Looked up from germline, CDR1 is SEHNR and CDR2 is FQNEAQ (reference sequence). With 1 base removed from V and 2 bases from J, the gap between germline ends came to 5 bases. CDR3 DNA sequence: TGTGCCAGCAGCTTAGAGGGAAACTATGGCTACACCTTC. This translates into CASSLEGNYGYTF.

This chain connects TRBV18 to TRBJ2-1, with D maybe TRBD1 (5 bases). Looked up from germline, CDR1 is KGHSH and CDR2 is LQKENI. CDR3 length: 14 amino acids. The V and J ends lost 6 bases and 9 bases respectively, with 18 bases between them. CDR3 residues: CASSKIFRDTEQFF. CDR3 DNA: TGTGCCAGCTCGAAAATATTCAGGGATACTGAGCAGTTCTTC.

A single count supports this clone. The rearrangement uses TRBV7-9 and TRBJ2-5; TRBD1 matches 10 bases. CDR3 length: 15 amino acids. The germline gives CDR1 SEHNR, CDR2 FQNEAQ (reference sequence). J lost 2 bases, V lost 3 bases, and 3 bases had no gene match. The CDR3 DNA follows: TGTGCCAGCAGCTTTGGGACAGGGGTTCAAGAGACCCAGTACTTC. It yields the protein CASSFGTGVQETQYF.

The chain combines TRBV11-2 with TRBJ1-3; D unclear. This CDR3 is built from 14 residues. The germline V gene has CDR1 SGHAT and CDR2 FQNNGV. V lost 0 bases and J 4 bases, leaving 7 bases between the germline ends. The CDR3 region has the DNA TGTGCCAGCAGCTTAGATCTTTTCGGAAACACCATATATTTT. Its protein is CASSLDLFGNTIYF.

V and J are TRBV27 and TRBJ2-2; possibly TRBD1 for D (6 bases). Trimming took 5 bases from V and 6 from J, leaving 16 bases between them. Germline V gives CDR1 MNHEY, CDR2 SMNVEV (reference sequence). The CDR3 runs 15 residues. The CDR3 sequence: CASSPGTTSAGELFF. The CDR3, as DNA: TGTGCCAGCAGTCCTGGGACAACCTCCGCCGGGGAGCTGTTTTTT.

The V call is TRBV27, the J call TRBJ1-6; D gene ambiguous. Trimming took 2 bases from V and 11 from J, leaving 10 bases between them. The germline CDR1 and CDR2 sequences are MNHEY and SMNVEV (reference sequence). CDR3 length equals 13 residues. CDR3 residues: CASSLGQQTPLHF. As DNA, the CDR3 is TGTGCCAGCAGTTTAGGTCAACAGACACCCCTCCACTTT.

This clone is a singleton in its sample. This chain joins TRBV28 and TRBJ1-1, with D possibly being TRBD1 (5 bases). V lost 5 bases to trimming and J lost 1 base, with 11 bases between them. Germline V CDR1 and CDR2: MDHEN, SYDVKM. The length of the CDR3 is 14 residues. CDR3 amino acids: CASSPDDRNTEAFF. CDR3 DNA sequence: TGTGCCAGCAGTCCGGACGACAGGAACACTGAAGCTTTCTTT.

V is TRBV30 and J is TRBJ2-2; maybe TRBD2 (5 bases). Per the germline V gene, CDR1 is GTSNPN and CDR2 is SVGIG (reference sequence). V lost 7 bases to trimming and J lost 5 bases, with 11 bases between them. The CDR3 covers 12 residues. CDR3 sequence: CASSRDTGELFF. For the CDR3, the DNA is TGTGCCTCGTCACGGGATACCGGGGAGCTGTTTTTT.

This clone was seen more than once but under ten times. Other DNA sequences within the sample encode an identical CDR3. The rearrangement links TRBV27 to TRBJ1-6; D gene uncertain. Germline assignment: CDR1 MNHEY and CDR2 SMNVEV (reference sequence). The CDR3 has 14 amino acids. V gave up 4 bases and J gave up 1 base, with 5 bases separating them. CDR3 in DNA: TGTGCCAGCAGTTCGGGTTCCTATAATTCACCCCTCCACTTT. This translates into CASSSGSYNSPLHF.

The CDR3 coding sequence is TGCGCCAGCAGATGGGACAGGAATGAAAAACTGTTTTTT. It translates to CASRWDRNEKLFF. V gene TRBV5-1 combines with J gene TRBJ1-4; 8 bases fit TRBD1. The CDR3 has 13 residues. V lost 5 bases to trimming and J lost 5 bases; unmatched junction nucleotides: 2. Germline V gene data show CDR1 as SGHRS and CDR2 as YFSETQ.